This T cell receptor (beta chain) came from a study of T-cell reconstitution after alpha-beta-depleted transplantation in children. Findings and caveats of the study: Recipient T cells and thymic progenitors that survived were the source of the high TCRbeta diversity seen at day 60 in some patients. Hyperexpanded clones declined; after one year, newly produced T cells mostly supplied diversity. Two months or so post-transplant, alpha-beta T cells reportedly derived from several hundred expanded graft clones.

CDR1 and CDR2 from the germline V gene are DFQATT and SNEGSKA (reference sequence). Trimming at V came to 6 bases and at J to 5 bases, leaving 5 bases not matched to a gene. The CDR3 consists of 12 residues. As it was prepared, the TCRbeta library received unique molecular identifiers. TCRdb reanalysed the PCR reads using MiXCR and keeps one entry per CDR3 protein. There are nearly 350,000 distinct CDR3 sequences in the sample; around 15% occur only once, and around two fifths lies in the top ten. This clonotype showed up just once. Its specificity is unknown. The rearrangement links TRBV20-1 to TRBJ2-5; 8 bases line up with TRBD1. The starting material was PBMCs, mostly from graft donor cells, obtained 360 days after TCRalphabeta/CD19-depleted stem cell transplant. This clonotype was sampled from a male patient between 2 and 15 years old who had a stem cell transplant for acute lymphoblastic leukemia, so the T cells may come from the graft donor. The CDR3 bases are TGCAGTGCCGTCAGACAGGGGGAGACCCAGTACTTC. It is translated as CSAVRQGETQYF.